This T cell receptor beta chain is from a study of cytomegalovirus exposure and HLA in healthy donors. Study context: A preliminary data release comprised tens of millions of unique TCRs obtained from HLA-typed donors. General study points: Researchers had no immune exposure information except CMV serostatus available.

Note on this clone: Its cognate antigen is unknown. The junction differs from germline at one of its ends, possibly a read error.

Both 60 Vbeta primers and 13 Jbeta primers went into the PCR. Libraries were prepared by immunoSEQ multiplex PCR; TCRdb keeps only in-frame clonotypes and omits some of them. In the table there are a few hundred thousand clones, roughly 91% of which are singletons. CDR1 and CDR2 from the germline V gene are SEHNR and FQNEAQ (reference sequence). The CDR3 is 14 residues long. This chain links TRBV7-9 with TRBJ1-4; perhaps TRBD1 as D (6 bases). This TCR derives from a girl aged 2 to 10 in good health and CMV-seronegative. The sequencing input was PBMCs. In nucleotides, the CDR3 is TGTGCCAGCCGCTTGACAGGAACTAATGAAAAACTGTTTTTT. Translated: CASRLTGTNEKLFF.